The 30 T cell receptor beta chains listed next were all sequenced from one sample in a study of spatial heterogeneity in lung cancer. TCRdb reprocessed the 5' RACE reads via MiXCR and lists one record per CDR3 protein. The repertoire holds about 15,000 distinct CDR3 sequences, with about 18% as singletons. As for time point: blood at routine non-recurrence follow-up after resection. The sequences come from PBMCs, collected at follow-up. These receptors were collected from a male donor with early-stage non-small cell lung cancer.

The table lists this clonotype with many counts. The chain joins TRBV19 to TRBJ2-1; D remains ambiguous. Trimming removed 2 bases from V and 6 bases from J, with 14 bases in between. CDR1 LNHDA and CDR2 SQIVND come from the germline V gene (reference sequence). This CDR3 has 15 amino acids. The CDR3 is CASSIIFEEFNEQFF. As DNA, the CDR3 is TGTGCCAGTAGTATAATCTTTGAAGAATTCAATGAGCAGTTCTTC. Drawing the rest from reference TRBV19 and TRBJ2-1, the complete variable domain is DGGITQSPKYLFRKEGQNVTLSCEQNLNHDAMYWYRQDPGQGLRLIYYSQIVNDFQKGDIAEGYSVSREKKESFPLTVTSAQKNPTAFYLCASSIIFEEFNEQFFGPGTRLTVL.

This clonotype is labeled as medium-sized. The chain joins TRBV29-1 to TRBJ2-3; the D gene is possibly TRBD2 (5 bases). The ends were cut back, 5 bases at V and 0 bases at J, with 9 bases in the middle. Looked up from germline, CDR1 is SQVTM and CDR2 is ANQGSEA. CDR3 length: 13 residues. CDR3 residues: CSVMRGSTDTQYF. CDR3 bases: TGCAGCGTTATGAGAGGGAGCACAGATACGCAGTATTTT.

This clonotype was observed a handful of times. CDR3 region: CASSPAGFYEKLFF. The CDR3 nucleotides read TGCGCCAGCAGCCCGGCAGGGTTCTATGAAAAACTGTTTTTT. The rearrangement joins TRBV4-1 to TRBJ1-4; D may be TRBD1 (5 bases). The CDR3 extends over 14 amino acids. The V end was cut by 4 bases, the J end by 6 bases, with 12 bases between. Germline CDR1 reads MGHRA; CDR2 reads YSYEKL.

This clonotype has just a few counts. The gene calls are TRBV9 and TRBJ1-6; 8 nucleotides agree with TRBD1. The V gene's germline CDR1 is SGDLS and CDR2 YYNGEE. The CDR3 is 16 amino acids. V trimming: 3 bases; J trimming: 5 bases; junction bases outside the gene matches: 7. CDR3: CASSGPGGADNSPLHF. The CDR3 bases are TGTGCCAGCAGCGGCCCAGGGGGCGCAGATAATTCACCCCTCCACTTT.

The CDR3 protein is CARGQGEETQYF. Here the CDR3 DNA reads TGTGCCAGGGGACAGGGCGAAGAGACCCAGTACTTC. The chain combines TRBV19 with TRBJ2-5; 9 bases are a match to TRBD1. Trimming cost V 9 bases and J 3 bases; bases outside gene matches: 2. The CDR3 has 12 amino acids. CDR1 is LNHDA and CDR2 is SQIVND in the germline V gene (reference sequence).

In its sample, this clonotype was seen many times. The chain has TRBV9 and TRBJ1-6, with D unclear. Germline V gene data show CDR1 as SGDLS and CDR2 as YYNGEE. The CDR3 is 14 residues long. V was clipped by 2 bases and J by 2 bases, with 5 bases between them. The CDR3 DNA reads TGTGCCAGCAGCGTTGGAACCTATAATTCACCCCTCCACTTT. Translation: CASSVGTYNSPLHF.

This chain joins TRBV29-1 and TRBJ2-1; D is possibly TRBD1 (6 bases). Between the trimmed V and J ends, which lost 6 bases and 4 bases, there was a span of 13 bases. There are 13 residues in the CDR3. Germline V lookup: CDR1 SQVTM, CDR2 ANQGSEA. CDR3 region: CSVTSGVYNEQFF. The CDR3 DNA is TGCAGCGTCACTTCAGGGGTTTACAATGAGCAGTTCTTC.

At least ten counts were recorded for this clonotype. The J gene is TRBJ2-7, the V gene TRBV20-1; D gene ambiguous. Germline V lookup: CDR1 DFQATT, CDR2 SNEGSKA (reference sequence). V lost 3 bases and J lost 0, with 15 bases in between. This CDR3 is 15 amino acids long. The DNA of the CDR3 is TGCAGTGCTAGCTCCCGGACCTACAGCTCCTACGAGCAGTACTTC. It codes for CSASSRTYSSYEQYF.

This clonotype has just a few counts. This chain connects TRBV10-3 to TRBJ1-6; no clear D. Germline V gene sequence: CDR1 ENHRY, CDR2 SYGVKD. Trimming cost V 3 bases and J 7 bases, with 19 bases left between them. This CDR3 contains 17 residues. CDR3 sequence reads: CAISDTYGPETNSPLHF. CDR3 in DNA: TGTGCCATCAGTGACACGTATGGGCCAGAGACGAATTCACCCCTCCACTTT.

This clonotype was observed a single time. J is TRBJ1-2 and V is TRBV27; 8 nucleotides align to TRBD1. Germline CDR1 and CDR2: MNHEY and SMNVEV (reference sequence). V was pared by 4 bases and J by 8 bases, with 9 bases of the junction left unmatched. The CDR3 contains 14 residues. CDR3 amino acids: CASSSGTGSKGYTF. DNA of the CDR3: TGTGCCAGCAGTTCCGGGACAGGTTCGAAAGGCTACACCTTC.

In this sample, this clonotype turned up many times. This chain connects TRBV7-9 to TRBJ2-3, with D possibly matching TRBD2 (5 bases). Trimming cost V 2 bases and J 0 bases, with 12 bases left between them. Germline V gene data show CDR1 as SEHNR and CDR2 as FQNEAQ (reference sequence). This CDR3 has 16 residues. CDR3 sequence reads: CASSLRRGTSTDTQYF. The CDR3 DNA reads TGTGCCAGCAGCTTACGCCGGGGTACCAGCACAGATACGCAGTATTTT. The full variable domain, rest sourced from reference TRBV7-9 and TRBJ2-3, is DTGVSQNPRHKITKRGQNVTFRCDPISEHNRLYWYRQTLGQGPEFLTYFQNEAQLEKSRLLSDRFSAERPKGSFSTLEIQRTEQGDSAMYLCASSLRRGTSTDTQYFGPGTRLTVL.

There are a few counts of this clonotype. The chain recombines TRBV5-6 with TRBJ2-3, with unresolved D. Trimming removed 0 bases from V and 1 base from J, with 12 bases in between. The CDR3 runs to 16 residues. Germline V gives CDR1 SGHDT, CDR2 YYEEEE. CDR3 sequence (DNA): TGTGCCAGCAGCTTGGCTAGTGGGGATGGCACAGATACGCAGTATTTT. Protein sequence: CASSLASGDGTDTQYF.

The chain uses TRBV10-3 and TRBJ1-1; no firm D call. Germline V gives CDR1 ENHRY, CDR2 SYGVKD. The CDR3 loop spans 12 amino acids. The V and J ends lost 3 bases and 3 bases respectively, with 5 bases between them. The CDR3 loop reads CAISESDTEAFF. CDR3 coding DNA: TGTGCCATCAGTGAATCGGACACTGAAGCTTTCTTT.

Notes on this clonotype: A read error may explain this, as a much larger clone is one base away. This chain joins TRBV5-1 and TRBJ2-7; D not certain. Trimming shortened V by 4 bases and J by 4 bases, and 15 bases separated the two germline ends. The CDR3 sequence is 14 residues long. Germline CDR1 is SGHRS and CDR2 is YFSETQ. CDR3 nucleotides: TGCGCCAGCAGCGCCACAGACACTCGATACGAGCAGTACTTC. Translating gives CASSATDTRYEQYF. The whole variable domain, remainder taken from reference TRBV5-1 and TRBJ2-7, is KAGVTQTPRYLIKTRGQQVTLSCSPISGHRSVSWYQQTPGQGLQFLFEYFSETQRNKGNFPGRFSGRQFSNSRSEMNVSTLELGDSALYLCASSATDTRYEQYFGPGTRLTVT.

The chain couples TRBV6-2 or TRBV6-3 to TRBJ1-5; D is uncertain. Germline-derived CDR1 and CDR2 are MNHEY and SVGEGT. Between the trimmed V and J ends, which lost 2 bases and 0 bases, there was a span of 5 bases. The CDR3 is 14 residues long. CDR3 in DNA: TGTGCCAGCAGTTACGCGTATAGCAATCAGCCCCAGCATTTT. Translation: CASSYAYSNQPQHF.

This clonotype was counted many times. CDR3: CASSLGNSYEQYF. Written as DNA, the CDR3 is TGTGCCAGCAGCTTGGGCAATTCCTACGAGCAGTACTTC. The chain has TRBV5-6 and TRBJ2-7; D unclear. The CDR3 loop spans 13 amino acids. V was cut by 0 bases and J by 1 base, with 5 bases left in between. Germline loops: CDR1 SGHDT, CDR2 YYEEEE.

In this sample, this clonotype is medium-sized. The rearrangement joins TRBV27 to TRBJ1-2, with a possible D match to TRBD1 (6 bases). This CDR3 comprises 13 residues. CDR1 is MNHEY and CDR2 is SMNVEV in the germline V gene (reference sequence). Trimming removed 5 bases from V and 5 bases from J, with 12 bases in between. The CDR3 nucleotides read TGTGCCAGCAGTCGAACAGGGAATTATGGCTACACCTTC. Translation gives CASSRTGNYGYTF.

This chain links TRBV20-1 with TRBJ1-4; D is unclear. This CDR3 has 14 residues. CDR1 and CDR2 from the germline V gene are DFQATT and SNEGSKA (reference sequence). V lost 1 base, J lost 4 bases, and 10 bases lay in between. The CDR3 spells CSARGASGNEKLFF. CDR3 coding DNA: TGCAGTGCTAGAGGAGCTAGCGGTAATGAAAAACTGTTTTTT.

This clonotype was found many times. The chain couples TRBV4-1 to TRBJ2-7; 10 bases line up with TRBD1. Germline loops: CDR1 MGHRA, CDR2 YSYEKL. The CDR3 has 15 amino acids. Trimming took 2 bases from V and 4 from J; bases not matched to a gene: 5. The CDR3 spells CASSQSGTGAYEQYF. In nucleotides, the CDR3 is TGCGCCAGCAGCCAATCAGGGACAGGGGCATACGAGCAGTACTTC.

This clonotype has ten or more counts. CDR3 nucleotides: TGTGCCAGCAGTTACCCGTTTGGCAGGGGGGATCAGCCCCAGCATTTT. This gives the protein CASSYPFGRGDQPQHF. This chain joins TRBV6-6 and TRBJ1-5; 7 bases map to TRBD1. The CDR3 is 16 residues long. V trimming: 2 bases; J trimming: 5 bases; junction bases outside the gene matches: 9. From germline, CDR1 is MNHNY and CDR2 SVGAGI (reference sequence).

The J gene is TRBJ2-1, the V gene TRBV7-9; a weak D match, TRBD2 (7 bases). This CDR3 is built from 12 residues. Germline CDR1 and CDR2: SEHNR and FQNEAQ (reference sequence). V dropped 3 bases and J dropped 9 bases, with 9 bases sitting between them. This chain's CDR3 is CASSLRGLEQFF. The CDR3 nucleotides are TGTGCCAGCAGCTTGCGGGGGCTTGAGCAGTTCTTC. Drawing the rest from reference TRBV7-9 and TRBJ2-1, the complete variable domain is DTGVSQNPRHKITKRGQNVTFRCDPISEHNRLYWYRQTLGQGPEFLTYFQNEAQLEKSRLLSDRFSAERPKGSFSTLEIQRTEQGDSAMYLCASSLRGLEQFFGPGTRLTVL.

The genes are TRBV20-1 and TRBJ1-1; no reliable D call. Germline V gives CDR1 DFQATT, CDR2 SNEGSKA (reference sequence). This CDR3 spans 12 amino acids. V lost 7 bases to trimming and J lost 7 bases, with 16 bases between them. CDR3 coding DNA: TGCAGTGAGTCAAGGGCAGCCTTTGAAGCTTTCTTT. It specifies CSESRAAFEAFF.

This clonotype qualifies as medium-sized (0.01 to 0.1%). This chain joins TRBV11-1 and TRBJ2-7; D is uncertain. This CDR3 has 13 amino acids. Trimming took 6 bases from V and 2 from J, leaving 11 bases between them. Germline V gene lookup returns CDR1 SGHAT and CDR2 FQDESV (reference sequence). This CDR3 is CASSFTATYEQYF. The CDR3 DNA is TGTGCCAGCAGTTTTACAGCTACCTACGAGCAGTACTTC.

V gene TRBV27 combines with J gene TRBJ2-7; D possibly matches TRBD1 or TRBD2 (5 bases each). Germline loops: CDR1 MNHEY, CDR2 SMNVEV (reference sequence). The CDR3 covers 15 residues. V was shortened by 11 bases and J by 4 bases, with 24 bases between the two germline ends. CDR3 sequence (DNA): TGTGCCGGTTTACACGGGACCCTGGGGCCTTACGAGCAGTACTTC. The encoded protein is CAGLHGTLGPYEQYF.

J is TRBJ2-2 and V is TRBV2, with 7 bases identical to TRBD1. From germline, CDR1 is SNHLY and CDR2 FYNNEI. V lost 8 bases, J lost 3 bases, and 9 bases stayed unmatched. The CDR3 has 15 residues. In nucleotides, the CDR3 is TGTGCCAGCCATGGGGACAGACAAGACACCGGGGAGCTGTTTTTT. Its protein product is CASHGDRQDTGELFF.

A few counts support this clonotype. The rearrangement joins TRBV18 to TRBJ2-3; 9 bases are a match to TRBD1. V shed 6 bases, J shed 2 bases, and the junction held 9 bases outside the gene matches. Germline-derived CDR1 and CDR2 are KGHSH and LQKENI. CDR3 length: 16 amino acids. CDR3 nucleotides: TGTGCCAGCTCGGACACGGGACAGGGTTACACAGATACGCAGTATTTT. It codes for CASSDTGQGYTDTQYF.

This clonotype was counted many times. V is TRBV7-9 and J is TRBJ1-3, with D hard to call. The CDR3 length is 14 residues. Trimming took 6 bases from V and 0 from J, leaving 9 bases between them. CDR1 SEHNR and CDR2 FQNEAQ come from the germline V gene (reference sequence). In DNA form, the CDR3 reads TGTGCCAGCAGAGGCGGGGTCTCTGGAAACACCATATATTTT. This gives the protein CASRGGVSGNTIYF.

This clonotype appeared a few times. This chain joins TRBV7-2 and TRBJ2-7; no reliable D call. The CDR3 loop spans 12 amino acids. V lost 1 base, J lost 8 bases, and 9 bases lay in between. Germline V gene data show CDR1 as SGHTA and CDR2 as FQGNSA. The CDR3 nucleotides read TGTGCCAGCAGCTTAGGATCTAGAAAGCAGTACTTC. Its protein product is CASSLGSRKQYF.

The chain recombines TRBV3-1 with TRBJ2-1; 13 nucleotides align to TRBD2. Germline CDR1 LGHDT, CDR2 YNNKEL (reference sequence). This CDR3 is 17 amino acids long. With V trimmed by 2 bases and J by 7 bases, 8 bases remained unmatched. CDR3 residues: CASSQWTSGGRGNEQFF. CDR3 sequence (DNA): TGTGCCAGCAGCCAATGGACTAGCGGGGGAAGGGGGAATGAGCAGTTCTTC.

This clonotype was found once. The V and J genes are TRBV6-1 and TRBJ2-1, with D tentatively TRBD2 (5 bases). The CDR3 consists of 11 residues. The germline V and J ends were trimmed by 4 bases and 10 bases, with 8 bases remaining between them. CDR1 is MNHNS and CDR2 is SASEGT in the germline V gene. The CDR3 sequence is CASSVASEQFF. The CDR3, as DNA: TGTGCCAGCAGTGTAGCGTCCGAGCAGTTCTTC.